Sequencing of this TCR beta chain was carried out in a study of blood T cell repertoires in COVID-19. Study background: The study drew acute and convalescent COVID-19 samples from the United States, Italy and Spain.

V lost 5 bases and J lost 7, with 15 bases in between. Germline assignment: CDR1 GTSNPN and CDR2 SVGIG (reference sequence). The CDR3 loop spans 12 amino acids. The data were produced by immunoSEQ multiplex PCR, yet TCRdb's version contains in-frame clones alone and is incomplete. The sample lists a few hundred thousand clones, 90% occurring once. The source of this sequence is a woman aged 55-70 years with COVID-19, enrolled during active disease. Sequencing used peripheral blood. The chain recombines TRBV30 with TRBJ2-7, with D perhaps matching TRBD2 (5 bases). This CDR3 reads CAWCYVGGEQYF. CDR3 bases: TGTGCCTGGTGTTACGTGGGCGGGGAGCAGTACTTC.